The 23 T cell receptor beta chains reported below all come from one sample, sequenced in a study of CD8 T cells in ankylosing spondylitis. TCRdb reprocessed the 5' RACE reads via MiXCR and lists one record per CDR3 protein. The profile shows more than 30,000 distinct CDR3 sequences, approximately 10% of them singletons. The sequencing sample was made of synovial fluid, either unsorted or a sorted T cell fraction (not recorded which). Receptor source: a male donor with ankylosing spondylitis.

V usage is TRBV11-1 and J usage is TRBJ2-7; 8 bases map to TRBD1. V shed 5 bases, J shed 4 bases, and the junction held 19 bases outside the gene matches. The CDR3 runs to 18 residues. From germline, CDR1 is SGHAT and CDR2 FQDESV (reference sequence). CDR3 nucleotide sequence: TGTGCCAGCAGCCCAAGGGTAACCGTTGGACAGGGACGTTACGAGCAGTACTTC. Translating it yields CASSPRVTVGQGRYEQYF.

V gene TRBV24-1 combines with J gene TRBJ2-1; 11 nucleotides match TRBD2. Trimming took 7 bases from V and 6 from J; bases not matched to a gene: 7. The CDR3 has 15 amino acids. Per the germline V gene, CDR1 is KGHDR and CDR2 is SFDVKD. CDR3 DNA sequence: TGTGCCACCAGAGGGACTAGCGGAACCCTCAATGAGCAGTTCTTC. This gives the protein CATRGTSGTLNEQFF.

The chain couples TRBV7-6 to TRBJ2-3; no definite D call. This CDR3 spans 14 amino acids. CDR1 and CDR2 from the germline V gene are SGHVS and FNYEAQ. The germline V and J ends were trimmed by 5 bases and 1 base, with 10 bases remaining between them. CDR3 coding DNA: TGTGCCAGCAGCCCGGGCTCAGGCACAGATACGCAGTATTTT. Protein: CASSPGSGTDTQYF.

The V gene is TRBV4-3, the J gene TRBJ2-5; maybe TRBD2 (5 bases). V shed 1 base and J shed 2 bases, with 8 bases lying between them. The CDR3 is 14 amino acids. Germline V lookup: CDR1 LGHNA, CDR2 YSLEER. Here the CDR3 reads CASSQGRGQETQYF. In nucleotides, the CDR3 is TGCGCCAGCAGCCAAGGTCGGGGACAAGAGACCCAGTACTTC.

The table lists this clonotype with many counts. This sequence joins TRBV12-3 or TRBV12-4 and TRBJ2-2; tentatively, D is TRBD2 (5 bases). V lost 6 bases and J 6 bases, leaving 8 bases between the germline ends. CDR3 size: 12 residues. The CDR3 sequence is CASRRTAGELFF. CDR3 bases: TGTGCCAGCAGGAGGACTGCCGGGGAGCTGTTTTTT.

The V gene is TRBV28, the J gene TRBJ2-7; possibly TRBD2 for D (6 bases). CDR3 length: 12 amino acids. Germline V gene data show CDR1 as MDHEN and CDR2 as SYDVKM. Trimming shortened V by 5 bases and J by 2 bases, and 7 bases separated the two germline ends. In DNA form, the CDR3 reads TGTGCCAGCAGTCCGGGAGCCTACGAGCAGTACTTC. Protein: CASSPGAYEQYF.

The sample holds many counts of this clonotype. This chain joins TRBV2 and TRBJ1-5, with unresolved D. Trimming removed 7 bases from V and 3 bases from J, with 7 bases in between. The length of the CDR3 is 12 residues. CDR1 and CDR2 from the germline V gene are SNHLY and FYNNEI. The CDR3 bases are TGTGCCAGCACGGTAGACAATCAGCCCCAGCATTTT. Translation: CASTVDNQPQHF. The full variable domain, completed using reference TRBV2 and TRBJ1-5, is EPEVTQTPSHQVTQMGQEVILRCVPISNHLYFYWYRQILGQKVEFLVSFYNNEISEKSEIFDDQFSVERPDGSNFTLKIRSTKLEDSAMYFCASTVDNQPQHFGDGTRLSIL.

At least ten counts were recorded for this clonotype. The J gene is TRBJ2-5, the V gene TRBV20-1; 10 bases agree with TRBD2. This CDR3 has 18 amino acids. With V trimmed by 1 base and J by 4 bases, 15 bases remained unmatched. Looked up from germline, CDR1 is DFQATT and CDR2 is SNEGSKA (reference sequence). The CDR3 protein is CSARALVDSAGGRETQYF. The CDR3 region has the DNA TGCAGTGCTAGAGCTCTCGTAGACTCAGCGGGAGGGCGAGAGACCCAGTACTTC.

The rearrangement joins TRBV28 to TRBJ2-7, with D tentatively TRBD1 or TRBD2 (6 bases each). Germline CDR1 reads MDHEN; CDR2 reads SYDVKM. With 2 bases removed from V and 0 bases from J, the gap between germline ends came to 26 bases. The CDR3 covers 20 residues. As DNA, the CDR3 is TGTGCCAGCAGTTTACAAATCCCCTACTATGGGGGGCCCTTCTCCTACGAGCAGTACTTC. This translates into CASSLQIPYYGGPFSYEQYF.

Many counts were recorded for this clonotype. V and J are TRBV7-8 and TRBJ1-5; D call uncertain. The CDR3 consists of 16 residues. V was cut by 4 bases and J by 0 bases, with 13 bases left in between. CDR1 SGHVS and CDR2 FQNEAQ come from the germline V gene. CDR3 sequence reads: CASSYSRVYSNQPQHF. DNA for the CDR3: TGTGCCAGCAGCTATTCTAGGGTGTATAGCAATCAGCCCCAGCATTTT.

This clonotype was counted many times. The rearrangement links TRBV20-1 to TRBJ1-2; 8 bases are a match to TRBD1. Germline CDR1 is DFQATT and CDR2 is SNEGSKA (reference sequence). The CDR3 is made up of 16 amino acids. V lost 6 bases and J lost 7; bases outside the gene matches: 19. The CDR3 is CSALSQKGQGALGYTF. The CDR3 DNA follows: TGCAGTGCCCTGTCTCAAAAGGGGCAGGGGGCGCTTGGCTACACCTTC.

This clonotype was observed many times. This chain uses TRBV5-4 with TRBJ2-7; D gene uncertain. Looked up from germline, CDR1 is SGHNT and CDR2 is YYREEE (reference sequence). The V and J ends lost 4 bases and 2 bases respectively, with 13 bases between them. The CDR3 has 14 amino acids. This CDR3 is CASSPNLRTYEQYF. The CDR3 coding sequence is TGTGCCAGCAGCCCCAATCTTAGAACCTACGAGCAGTACTTC.

Many counts were recorded for this clonotype. The chain carries TRBV29-1 and TRBJ2-5; perhaps D is TRBD1 or TRBD2 (5 bases each). Germline V lookup: CDR1 SQVTM, CDR2 ANQGSEA. With 8 bases removed from V and 0 bases from J, the gap between germline ends came to 13 bases. This CDR3 has 13 residues. The CDR3 spells CSLTGPHQETQYF. Here the CDR3 DNA reads TGCAGCCTGACGGGGCCGCACCAAGAGACCCAGTACTTC.

This clonotype turned up a few times. This chain uses TRBV7-9 with TRBJ2-2, with D possibly TRBD1 on 6 matching bases. V lost 3 bases and J lost 7, with 15 bases in between. The CDR3 sequence is 15 residues long. Germline lookup yields CDR1 SEHNR and CDR2 FQNEAQ (reference sequence). CDR3 in amino acids: CASSFTGNGVGELFF. The CDR3 bases are TGTGCCAGCAGCTTTACAGGGAACGGGGTCGGGGAGCTGTTTTTT.

This clonotype was recorded a few times. The V call is TRBV5-1, the J call TRBJ2-3; 8 nucleotides align to TRBD1. CDR3 size: 15 residues. V gave up 4 bases and J gave up 2 bases; unmatched junction bases: 6. CDR1 is SGHRS and CDR2 is YFSETQ in the germline V gene. CDR3: CASSPGTGITDTQYF. The DNA of the CDR3 is TGCGCCAGCAGCCCCGGGACAGGCATCACAGATACGCAGTATTTT.

There are many counts of this clonotype. This CDR3 reads CSERGDSRTNEQFF. Written as DNA, the CDR3 is TGCAGTGAAAGGGGGGACAGTCGAACGAATGAGCAGTTCTTC. The V gene is TRBV20-1, the J gene TRBJ2-1; the D gene is possibly TRBD1 (7 bases). The V and J ends lost 7 bases and 7 bases respectively, with 20 bases between them. In germline, CDR1 is DFQATT, CDR2 SNEGSKA (reference sequence). The length of the CDR3 is 14 residues.

This clonotype was recorded many times. The chain has TRBV14 and TRBJ1-1; D is uncertain. CDR3 size: 13 residues. Deletions cut 0 bases from V and 0 bases from J, with 2 bases between. Germline-derived CDR1 and CDR2 are SGHDN and FVKESK. The chain's CDR3 is CASSQEMNTEAFF. In nucleotides, the CDR3 is TGTGCCAGCAGCCAAGAGATGAACACTGAAGCTTTCTTT.

This clonotype was picked up a small number of times. The V gene is TRBV7-9, the J gene TRBJ2-1; D call uncertain. V lost 2 bases, J lost 5 bases, and 7 bases lay in between. The CDR3 has 13 amino acids. The germline V gene has CDR1 SEHNR and CDR2 FQNEAQ (reference sequence). This CDR3 reads CASSLWHHNEQFF. In DNA form, the CDR3 reads TGTGCCAGCAGCTTATGGCACCACAATGAGCAGTTCTTC. The full variable domain, its missing parts supplied by reference TRBV7-9 and TRBJ2-1, is DTGVSQNPRHKITKRGQNVTFRCDPISEHNRLYWYRQTLGQGPEFLTYFQNEAQLEKSRLLSDRFSAERPKGSFSTLEIQRTEQGDSAMYLCASSLWHHNEQFFGPGTRLTVL.

This clonotype was seen more than once but under ten times. This chain joins TRBV3-1 and TRBJ2-2; TRBD2 matches at 7 bases. The CDR3 has 16 amino acids. Germline V gene lookup returns CDR1 LGHDT and CDR2 YNNKEL (reference sequence). V shed 6 bases and J 2 bases; nucleotides not matched to a gene: 9. The CDR3 DNA reads as TGTGCCAGCAGTCACAGCGGGACCATTAACACCGGGGAGCTGTTTTTT. Amino acid sequence: CASSHSGTINTGELFF.

This clonotype was counted many times. This sequence joins TRBV12-3 or TRBV12-4 and TRBJ2-1, with TRBD2 matching 10 bases. The CDR3 extends over 15 amino acids. Unmatched junction bases numbered 3, after V lost 7 bases and J lost 0 bases. The CDR3 loop reads CASTVAGGSYNEQFF. The CDR3 coding sequence is TGTGCCAGCACCGTAGCGGGGGGCTCCTACAATGAGCAGTTCTTC.

This clonotype was observed a handful of times. V is TRBV14 and J is TRBJ2-5, with D possibly being TRBD2 (6 bases). Germline values: CDR1 SGHDN, CDR2 FVKESK. V was clipped by 0 bases and J by 3 bases, with 8 bases between them. The CDR3 totals 14 residues. CDR3 sequence: CASSQEPGEETQYF. CDR3 DNA: TGTGCCAGCAGCCAAGAACCGGGGGAAGAGACCCAGTACTTC.

This clonotype showed up many times. The chain couples TRBV7-6 to TRBJ2-2, with TRBD2 identical over 7 bases. CDR1 is SGHVS and CDR2 is FNYEAQ in the germline V gene. This CDR3 contains 15 residues. Trimming cost V 0 bases and J 6 bases; bases outside gene matches: 4. The CDR3 spells CASSLAGGRSGELFF. CDR3 nucleotides: TGTGCCAGCAGCTTAGCGGGAGGGCGTTCCGGGGAGCTGTTTTTT. Drawing the rest from reference TRBV7-6 and TRBJ2-2, the complete variable domain is GAGVSQSPRYKVTKRGQDVALRCDPISGHVSLYWYRQALGQGPEFLTYFNYEAQQDKSGLPNDRFSAERPEGSISTLTIQRTEQRDSAMYRCASSLAGGRSGELFFGEGSRLTVL.

This chain connects TRBV28 to TRBJ2-7, with D hard to call. In germline, CDR1 is MDHEN, CDR2 SYDVKM. The CDR3 runs 12 residues. V shed 1 base and J shed 4 bases, with 5 bases lying between them. DNA of the CDR3: TGTGCCAGCAGTTTATATTGGTACGAGCAGTACTTC. Its protein product is CASSLYWYEQYF. Filled out from reference TRBV28 and TRBJ2-7, the complete variable domain reads DVKVTQSSRYLVKRTGEKVFLECVQDMDHENMFWYRQDPGLGLRLIYFSYDVKMKEKGDIPEGYSVSREKKERFSLILESASTNQTSMYLCASSLYWYEQYFGPGTRLTVT.